The entry that follows covers one T cell receptor beta chain sequence. The antigen is undetermined. These data are taken from a study of cytomegalovirus exposure and HLA in healthy donors. General observations from the study: A later analysis by the authors found several of the most significant clusters apparently linked to common viral pathogens. Of the V segments, some could not be distinguished, including TRBV6-2 and TRBV6-3, and were excluded. CMV serostatus was the only immune exposure information that was available.

The V gene end was trimmed by 3 bases and the J gene end by 9 bases; junction bases not matched to a gene: 10. This CDR3 is built from 15 residues. Germline CDR1 SEHNR, CDR2 FQNEAQ (reference sequence). The PCR contained 60 Vbeta and 13 Jbeta primers. TCRdb's copy holds only in-frame clones and misses some; the assay was immunoSEQ multiplex PCR. This sample has 90,000 to 100,000 clones, with around four fifths found just once. The sample was PBMCs. The chain uses TRBV7-9 and TRBJ2-1; 8 nucleotides match TRBD2. This receptor was obtained from a woman aged 35 to 49 in good health and CMV-seronegative. The CDR3 region has the DNA TGTGCCAGCAGCTTGCGGGGGGCGGGTGGGTCTGAGCAGTTCTTC. This encodes CASSLRGAGGSEQFF.